This T cell receptor (beta chain) was recorded in a study of T cell responses to AZD1222 COVID-19 vaccine. Generated by immunoSEQ multiplex PCR, the TCRdb table keeps only in-frame clones and is missing some. The sample contains 110,000 or so clones, around 87% of which appear only once. A word on this clone: Its target is not known.

This CDR3 region has 15 residues. V lost 2 bases to trimming and J lost 1 base, with 8 bases between them. Germline CDR1 reads MDHEN; CDR2 reads SYDVKM. Whether given at about 4 or about 12 weeks, second doses were pooled. Study results and limitations: Elevations in Spike-specific TCR breadth and depth followed administration of two AZD1222 doses.

The chain employs TRBV28 and TRBJ2-2; D is unclear. The material was peripheral blood, obtained 28 days after the second AZD1222 dose. This receptor was identified in an adult who received the AZD1222 COVID-19 vaccine. CDR3 nucleotide sequence: TGTGCCAGCAGTTTACCCGGGCAGAACACCGGGGAGCTGTTTTTT. Translating it yields CASSLPGQNTGELFF.